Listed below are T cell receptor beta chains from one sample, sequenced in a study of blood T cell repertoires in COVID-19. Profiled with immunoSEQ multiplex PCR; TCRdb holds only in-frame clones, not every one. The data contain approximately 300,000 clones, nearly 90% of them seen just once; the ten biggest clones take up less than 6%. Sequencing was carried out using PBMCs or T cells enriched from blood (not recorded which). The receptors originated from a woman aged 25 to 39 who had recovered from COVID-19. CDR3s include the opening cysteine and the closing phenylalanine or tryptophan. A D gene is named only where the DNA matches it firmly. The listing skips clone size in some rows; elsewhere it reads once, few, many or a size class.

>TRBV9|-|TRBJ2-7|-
CASSVTDGTGDHEQYF
TGTGCCAGCAGCGTCACAGACGGGACGGGGGACCACGAGCAGTACTTC
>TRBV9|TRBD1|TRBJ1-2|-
CASSVAGGGYGYTF
TGTGCCAGCAGCGTAGCAGGGGGCGGCTATGGCTACACCTTC
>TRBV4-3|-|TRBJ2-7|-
CASSQEYPKSTGAHEQYF
TGCGCCAGCAGCCAAGAATACCCAAAGTCGACAGGAGCCCACGAGCAGTACTTC
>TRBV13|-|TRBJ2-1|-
CASSLPASRGNEQFF
TGTGCCAGCAGCTTACCGGCCTCAAGGGGGAATGAGCAGTTCTTC
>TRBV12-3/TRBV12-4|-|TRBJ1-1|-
CASTDGGLTEAFF
TGTGCCAGCACCGACGGGGGATTAACTGAAGCTTTCTTT
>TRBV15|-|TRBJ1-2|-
CATSREQTYGYTF
TGTGCCACCAGCAGAGAGCAGACTTATGGCTACACCTTC
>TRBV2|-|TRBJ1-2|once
CATIAGANYGYTF
TGTGCCACTATTGCTGGAGCTAACTATGGCTACACCTTC
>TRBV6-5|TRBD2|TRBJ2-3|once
CADSGGPGDTQYF
TGTGCCGACAGCGGGGGCCCGGGAGATACGCAGTATTTT
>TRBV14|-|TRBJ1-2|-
CASSQDWFGDGYTF
TGTGCCAGCAGCCAAGATTGGTTCGGAGATGGCTACACCTTC
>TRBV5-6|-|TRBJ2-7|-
CASSFRDWGYEQYF
TGTGCCAGCAGCTTCCGGGACTGGGGTTACGAGCAGTACTTC
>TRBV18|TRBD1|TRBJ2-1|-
CASSRDRGYNEQFF
TGTGCCAGCTCCCGGGACAGGGGTTACAATGAGCAGTTCTTC
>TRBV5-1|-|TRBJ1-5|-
CASRYGEDQPQHF
TGCGCCAGCAGATACGGGGAAGATCAGCCCCAGCATTTT
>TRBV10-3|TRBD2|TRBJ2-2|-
CAISVKPGTGMGLAGESTGELFF
TGTGCCATCAGTGTCAAACCCGGGACAGGCATGGGCCTAGCGGGGGAAAGCACCGGGGAGCTGTTTTTT
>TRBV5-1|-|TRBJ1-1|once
CASSLGAPTEAFF
TGCGCCAGCAGCTTGGGCGCACCTACTGAAGCTTTCTTT
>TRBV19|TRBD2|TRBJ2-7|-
CASQTSGASYEQYF
TGTGCCAGCCAAACTAGCGGGGCCTCCTACGAGCAGTACTTC
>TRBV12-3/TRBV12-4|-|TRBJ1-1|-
CASDLLGGTEAFF
TGTGCCAGCGACCTTCTCGGGGGCACTGAAGCTTTCTTT
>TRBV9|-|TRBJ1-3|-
CASSPEVGGNTIYF
TGTGCCAGCAGCCCGGAGGTGGGAGGAAACACCATATATTTT
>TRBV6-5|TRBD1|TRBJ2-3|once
CASSYATGVTQYF
TGTGCCAGCAGTTACGCGACAGGGGTTACGCAGTATTTT
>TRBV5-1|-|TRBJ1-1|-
CASSGGVPNTEAFF
TGCGCCAGCAGCGGCGGGGTTCCGAACACTGAAGCTTTCTTT
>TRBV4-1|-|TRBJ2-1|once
CASSQSTGGNEQFF
TGCGCCAGCAGCCAGTCGACAGGCGGGAATGAGCAGTTCTTC
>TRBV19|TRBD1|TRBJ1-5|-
CASSDGTGVNQPQHF
TGTGCCAGTAGCGACGGAACAGGGGTCAATCAGCCCCAGCATTTT
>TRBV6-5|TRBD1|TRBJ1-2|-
CASRRQGPYGYTF
TGTGCCAGCAGAAGACAGGGTCCCTATGGCTACACCTTC
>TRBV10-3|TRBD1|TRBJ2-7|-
CAISLTGTGGYEQYF
TGTGCCATCAGTCTTACCGGGACAGGGGGCTACGAGCAGTACTTC
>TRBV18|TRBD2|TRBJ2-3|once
CASSPTSGGTDTQYF
TGTGCCAGCTCTCCGACTAGCGGGGGAACAGATACGCAGTATTTT
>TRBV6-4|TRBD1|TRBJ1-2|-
CASIYGTGNYGYTF
TGTGCCAGCATATACGGGACAGGAAACTATGGCTACACCTTC
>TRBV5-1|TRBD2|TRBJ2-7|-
CASRKNTAGGYEQYF
TGCGCCAGCAGGAAAAATACTGCGGGGGGCTACGAGCAGTACTTC
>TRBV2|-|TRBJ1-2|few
CASSDDYGYTF
TGTGCCAGCAGTGACGACTATGGCTACACCTTC
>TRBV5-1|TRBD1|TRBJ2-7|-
CASSGTGASYEQYF
TGCGCCAGCAGTGGGACAGGGGCTTCCTACGAGCAGTACTTC
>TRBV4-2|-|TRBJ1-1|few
CASSQVSSLTNTEAFF
TGTGCCAGCAGCCAAGTATCTAGTTTGACGAACACTGAAGCTTTCTTT
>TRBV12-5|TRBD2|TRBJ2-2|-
CASSAGDPNTGELFF
TGTGCTAGTTCAGCGGGGGACCCGAACACCGGGGAGCTGTTTTTT
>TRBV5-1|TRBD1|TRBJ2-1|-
CASSPGQVPGQFF
TGCGCCAGCAGCCCGGGACAGGTTCCGGGGCAGTTCTTC
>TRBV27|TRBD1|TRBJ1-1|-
CASSLLDRTEAFF
TGTGCCAGCAGTTTATTGGACAGGACTGAAGCTTTCTTT
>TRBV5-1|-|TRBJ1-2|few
CASSLGQLRNYGYTF
TGCGCCAGCAGCTTGGGACAGCTACGTAACTATGGCTACACCTTC
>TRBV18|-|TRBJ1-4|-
CASSPGRGREKLFF
TGTGCCAGCTCACCTGGGAGAGGGCGCGAAAAACTGTTTTTT
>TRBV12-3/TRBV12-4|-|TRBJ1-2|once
CASSKDSTMGYTF
TGTGCCAGCAGTAAGGACAGTACTATGGGCTACACCTTC
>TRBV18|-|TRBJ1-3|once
CASSQDSGSGNTIYF
TGTGCCAGCTCGCAGGACAGCGGCTCTGGAAACACCATATATTTT
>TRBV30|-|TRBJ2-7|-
CAWSVIQGPYSEQYF
TGTGCCTGGAGTGTAATCCAGGGGCCATACTCCGAGCAGTACTTC
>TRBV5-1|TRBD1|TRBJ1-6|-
CASSLKQGFSPLHF
TGCGCCAGCAGCTTGAAACAGGGGTTTTCACCCCTCCACTTT
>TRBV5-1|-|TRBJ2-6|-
CASSLMPESSGANVLTF
TGCGCCAGCAGCCTCATGCCGGAGAGCTCTGGGGCCAACGTCCTGACTTTC
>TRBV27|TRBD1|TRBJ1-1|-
CASSLVGQGGPGTEAFF
TGTGCCAGCAGTTTAGTGGGACAGGGGGGCCCGGGGACTGAAGCTTTCTTT